The clone carrying this T cell receptor beta chain was counted only a few times. The data derive from a study of blood T cell repertoires in COVID-19. Study information: Samples taken during acute and convalescent COVID-19 were collected in the United States, Italy and Spain. T cells, B-cell-depleted T cells, or PBMCs supplied cDNA or gDNA.

Study processing details: Nucleated cell number was recorded as an estimate derived from reference gene primer amplification. Measured with immunoSEQ multiplex PCR; TCRdb has only the in-frame clones, and not every one. Clonal size and the V and J genes are those of that table, whereas D and trimming came from the DNA. Of 150,000 to 200,000 clones in the sample, 82% were seen once. V shed 0 bases, J shed 1 base, and the junction held 5 bases outside the gene matches. Germline values: CDR1 LGHDT, CDR2 YNNKEL (reference sequence). This CDR3 region has 16 residues. The chain combines TRBV3-1 (or the pseudogene TRBV3-2) with TRBJ2-7; the match to TRBD2 covers 8 bases. This TCR derives from a woman in her 30s with acute or convalescent COVID-19. The specimen sequenced was peripheral blood. CDR3 coding DNA: TGTGCCAGCAGCCAAGATTCGCGGGGGGAATCCTACGAGCAGTACTTC. This encodes CASSQDSRGESYEQYF.